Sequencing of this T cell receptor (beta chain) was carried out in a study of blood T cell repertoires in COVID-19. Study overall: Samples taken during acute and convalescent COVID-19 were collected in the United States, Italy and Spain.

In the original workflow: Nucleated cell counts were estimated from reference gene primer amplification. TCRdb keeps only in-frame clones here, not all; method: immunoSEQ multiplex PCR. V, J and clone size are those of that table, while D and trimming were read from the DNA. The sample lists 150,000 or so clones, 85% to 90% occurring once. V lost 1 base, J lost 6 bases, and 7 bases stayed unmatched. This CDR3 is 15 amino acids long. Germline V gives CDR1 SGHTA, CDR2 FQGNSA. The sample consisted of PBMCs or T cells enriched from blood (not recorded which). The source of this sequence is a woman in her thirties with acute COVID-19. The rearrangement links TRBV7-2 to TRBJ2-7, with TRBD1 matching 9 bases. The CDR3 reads CASSLGGGQGSEQYF. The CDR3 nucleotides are TGTGCCAGCAGCTTAGGAGGGGGACAGGGATCCGAGCAGTACTTC.